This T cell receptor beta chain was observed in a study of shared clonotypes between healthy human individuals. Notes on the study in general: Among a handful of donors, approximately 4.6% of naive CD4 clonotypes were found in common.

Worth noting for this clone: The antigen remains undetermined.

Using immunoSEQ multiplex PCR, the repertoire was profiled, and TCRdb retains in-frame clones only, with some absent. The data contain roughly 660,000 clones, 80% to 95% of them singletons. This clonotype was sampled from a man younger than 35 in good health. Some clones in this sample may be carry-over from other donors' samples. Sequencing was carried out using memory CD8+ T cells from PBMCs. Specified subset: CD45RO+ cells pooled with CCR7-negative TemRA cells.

The CDR3, as DNA: TGCGCCAGCAGCCCCGGGGTAGCGGGAGCAGATACGCAGTATTTT. Protein product: CASSPGVAGADTQYF. The chain employs TRBV5-1 and TRBJ2-3; 9 bases fit TRBD2. CDR1 and CDR2 (germline): SGHRS, YFSETQ. Trimming took 4 bases from V and 4 from J; bases not matched to a gene: 7. The CDR3 is 15 residues long.